Each of the 26 T cell receptor beta chains below was sequenced from the same sample in a study of cytomegalovirus exposure and HLA in healthy donors. PCR primers comprised 60 Vbeta and 13 Jbeta primers. Assay used: immunoSEQ multiplex PCR; TCRdb lists only in-frame clones, some missing. The sample lists some 93,000 clones; 82% were seen once. Sequenced: PBMCs. These receptor sequences come from a man aged 50-60 years in good health and CMV-seronegative.

This clone was picked up a small number of times. The chain couples TRBV7-9 to TRBJ2-6; 10 positions match TRBD1. V shed 5 bases, J shed 0 bases, and the junction held 10 bases outside the gene matches. Germline values: CDR1 SEHNR, CDR2 FQNEAQ (reference sequence). CDR3 length: 19 residues. The CDR3 spells CASSRYPGTGDSGANVLTF. CDR3 DNA: TGTGCCAGCAGCAGATACCCCGGGACAGGGGACTCTGGGGCCAACGTCCTGACTTTC.

The chain employs TRBV9 and TRBJ2-1; D is undetermined. Germline values: CDR1 SGDLS, CDR2 YYNGEE. The CDR3 has 13 amino acids. The V end was cut by 2 bases, the J end by 6 bases, with 9 bases between. CDR3 sequence (DNA): TGTGCCAGCAGCGTCCGACTTGGCAATGAGCAGTTCTTC. This translates into CASSVRLGNEQFF.

V is TRBV5-1 and J is TRBJ2-1; D is unclear. The CDR3 totals 13 residues. V lost 6 bases and J 9 bases, leaving 16 bases between the germline ends. Germline loops: CDR1 SGHRS, CDR2 YFSETQ. This chain's CDR3 is CASNQLSESEQFF. In DNA form, the CDR3 reads TGCGCCAGCAATCAACTCTCCGAGAGTGAGCAGTTCTTC.

The rearrangement uses TRBV2 and TRBJ1-4; D remains ambiguous. V was cut by 8 bases and J by 4 bases, with 14 bases left in between. Germline V CDR1 and CDR2: SNHLY, FYNNEI. This CDR3 region has 14 residues. CDR3 region: CASVLQELNEKLFF. The CDR3 bases are TGTGCCAGCGTGCTCCAGGAACTTAATGAAAAACTGTTTTTT. The full variable domain, in which reference TRBV2 and TRBJ1-4 provide the parts outside the CDR3, is EPEVTQTPSHQVTQMGQEVILRCVPISNHLYFYWYRQILGQKVEFLVSFYNNEISEKSEIFDDQFSVERPDGSNFTLKIRSTKLEDSAMYFCASVLQELNEKLFFGSGTQLSVL.

The rearrangement links TRBV7-6 to TRBJ2-3; D is ambiguous. Germline V gives CDR1 SGHVS, CDR2 FNYEAQ. Trimming removed 4 bases at V and 3 bases at J, with 8 bases between. This CDR3 has 13 residues. This chain's CDR3 is CASSYTVTDTQYF. As DNA, the CDR3 is TGTGCCAGCAGCTATACAGTTACAGATACGCAGTATTTT.

The V gene is TRBV10-3, the J gene TRBJ1-1; 7 nucleotides match TRBD1. The V segment lost 3 bases and the J segment 4 bases; nucleotides outside the gene matches: 5. The CDR3 has 14 amino acids. The germline V gene encodes CDR1 ENHRY and CDR2 SYGVKD. CDR3 protein: CAISEFGTVTEAFF. In DNA, the CDR3 is TGTGCCATCAGTGAATTTGGGACAGTCACTGAAGCTTTCTTT.

The chain combines TRBV18 with TRBJ1-3; TRBD1 is a possible D gene (6 bases). CDR1 KGHSH and CDR2 LQKENI come from the germline V gene. This CDR3 is 15 amino acids long. The V and J ends lost 3 bases and 2 bases respectively, with 11 bases between them. CDR3 nucleotides: TGTGCCAGCTCACCCACCAGGGGCCCTGGAAACACCATATATTTT. This gives the protein CASSPTRGPGNTIYF.

The chain uses TRBV28 and TRBJ2-1; D not resolved. This CDR3 is 13 amino acids long. Trimming left V 6 bases short and J 7 bases short, with 13 bases between. Germline CDR1 is MDHEN and CDR2 is SYDVKM. CDR3 loop: CASSLAVENEQFF. In DNA, the CDR3 is TGTGCCAGCAGCCTGGCTGTGGAGAATGAGCAGTTCTTC. The full variable domain, rest sourced from reference TRBV28 and TRBJ2-1, is DVKVTQSSRYLVKRTGEKVFLECVQDMDHENMFWYRQDPGLGLRLIYFSYDVKMKEKGDIPEGYSVSREKKERFSLILESASTNQTSMYLCASSLAVENEQFFGPGTRLTVL.

The chain links TRBV10-1 to TRBJ2-7; 8 bases map to TRBD2. V dropped 5 bases and J dropped 2; count of bases not matched to a gene: 11. The CDR3 sequence is 16 residues long. The germline V gene has CDR1 WNHNN and CDR2 SYGVQD (reference sequence). The DNA for the CDR3 is TGCGCCAGCAGTTCTAGCGGGCAGACATCTCCCTACGAGCAGTACTTC. As protein: CASSSSGQTSPYEQYF.

This clone turned up a few times. V gene TRBV6-6 combines with J gene TRBJ1-1, with D possibly being TRBD1 (6 bases). V lost 5 bases and J 3 bases, leaving 13 bases between the germline ends. The germline gives CDR1 MNHNY, CDR2 SVGAGI (reference sequence). The CDR3 extends over 14 amino acids. The CDR3 sequence: CASSRQAADTEAFF. CDR3 coding DNA: TGTGCCAGCAGTCGACAGGCAGCGGACACTGAAGCTTTCTTT.

This chain links TRBV7-2 with TRBJ1-4, with 10 bases aligning to TRBD1. This CDR3 is 15 amino acids long. Germline CDR1 and CDR2: SGHTA and FQGNSA. J lost 7 bases, V lost 5 bases, and 7 bases had no gene match. The chain's CDR3 is CASSLDRGFGEKLFF. The CDR3, as DNA: TGTGCCAGCAGCCTGGACAGGGGGTTTGGTGAAAAACTGTTTTTT.

CDR3 residues: CASSLRGRAYNEQFF. In DNA form, the CDR3 reads TGTGCCAGCAGCTTACGCGGGAGGGCCTACAATGAGCAGTTCTTC. The chain recombines TRBV7-9 with TRBJ2-1, with 9 bases lining up with TRBD2. Germline CDR1 reads SEHNR; CDR2 reads FQNEAQ (reference sequence). Losses at the gene ends were 2 bases for V and 2 bases for J; bases not matched to a gene: 1. The CDR3 is made up of 15 amino acids.

The chain is built from TRBV6-1 and TRBJ2-7; 9 nucleotides agree with TRBD1. This CDR3 has 15 amino acids. The V segment lost 8 bases and the J segment 0 bases; nucleotides outside the gene matches: 8. Germline-derived CDR1 and CDR2 are MNHNS and SASEGT. The CDR3 loop is CASGRGDRDSYEQYF. Written as DNA, the CDR3 is TGTGCCAGCGGGCGTGGGGACAGGGACTCCTACGAGCAGTACTTC.

The genes are TRBV7-3 and TRBJ2-7; D remains ambiguous. Trimming stripped 0 bases from V and 1 base from J, with 7 bases between. The V gene's germline CDR1 is SGHTA and CDR2 FQGTGA. The CDR3 is 14 residues long. The CDR3 region has the DNA TGTGCCAGCAGCTTAACCTACAGTTCCTACGAGCAGTACTTC. As protein: CASSLTYSSYEQYF. Supplemented by reference TRBV7-3 and TRBJ2-7, the full variable domain reads GAGVSQTPSNKVTEKGKYVELRCDPISGHTALYWYRQSLGQGPEFLIYFQGTGAADDSGLPNDRFFAVRPEGSVSTLKIQRTERGDSAVYLCASSLTYSSYEQYFGPGTRLTVT.

J is TRBJ2-7 and V is TRBV27; 10 nucleotides agree with TRBD1. Germline CDR1 is MNHEY and CDR2 is SMNVEV (reference sequence). This CDR3 comprises 15 residues. The J segment lost 6 bases and the V segment lost 2 bases, leaving 7 bases of the junction unmatched. CDR3 in amino acids: CASSLTGQGVSEQYF. The CDR3 nucleotides read TGTGCCAGCAGTTTAACCGGACAGGGGGTAAGCGAGCAGTACTTC.

The rearrangement joins TRBV9 to TRBJ2-2; D is perhaps TRBD2 (5 bases). Deletions cut 0 bases from V and 6 bases from J, with 12 bases between. CDR1 is SGDLS and CDR2 is YYNGEE in the germline V gene. This CDR3 comprises 15 residues. CDR3 DNA sequence: TGTGCCAGCAGCGTAGCAGGACTGAGGGCCGGGGAGCTGTTTTTT. This encodes CASSVAGLRAGELFF.

The chain's CDR3 is CASMLASGSYNEQFF. CDR3 DNA: TGTGCCAGTATGCTAGCCTCGGGCTCCTACAATGAGCAGTTCTTC. The V call is TRBV19, the J call TRBJ2-1; a possible D gene is TRBD2 (5 bases). The CDR3 runs to 15 residues. Trimming took 7 bases from V and 0 from J, leaving 13 bases between them. Germline values: CDR1 LNHDA, CDR2 SQIVND (reference sequence).

The rearrangement joins TRBV9 to TRBJ2-5, with 8 bases aligning to TRBD2. Germline lookup yields CDR1 SGDLS and CDR2 YYNGEE. J was trimmed by 3 bases and V by 3 bases; bases with no gene match: 7. This CDR3 comprises 15 residues. The CDR3 DNA reads as TGTGCCAGCAGCGCCAACTTAGCGGGGAAAGAGACCCAGTACTTC. This translates into CASSANLAGKETQYF. Drawing the rest from reference TRBV9 and TRBJ2-5, the complete variable domain is DSGVTQTPKHLITATGQRVTLRCSPRSGDLSVYWYQQSLDQGLQFLIQYYNGEERAKGNILERFSAQQFPDLHSELNLSSLELGDSALYFCASSANLAGKETQYFGPGTRLLVL.

The chain couples TRBV11-2 to TRBJ1-5; the match to TRBD1 covers 7 bases. This CDR3 is built from 16 residues. With V trimmed by 2 bases and J by 4 bases, 8 bases remained unmatched. Germline values: CDR1 SGHAT, CDR2 FQNNGV. The CDR3 sequence: CASSLLGTDRNQPQHF. The CDR3 DNA sequence: TGTGCCAGCAGCTTACTAGGGACAGACAGGAATCAGCCCCAGCATTTT.

This clone was counted once. This sequence joins TRBV7-3 and TRBJ2-3; D call uncertain. Germline values: CDR1 SGHTA, CDR2 FQGTGA. The CDR3 is made up of 15 amino acids. V dropped 3 bases and J dropped 2 bases, with 12 bases sitting between them. The chain's CDR3 is CASSLGSYSTDTQYF. The CDR3 bases are TGTGCCAGCAGCTTGGGCAGCTATTCCACAGATACGCAGTATTTT.

A few counts support this clone. The rearrangement joins TRBV28 to TRBJ2-2; TRBD2 matches at 8 bases. In germline, CDR1 is MDHEN, CDR2 SYDVKM. This CDR3 comprises 17 residues. J was trimmed by 1 base and V by 3 bases; bases with no gene match: 7. The CDR3 bases are TGTGCCAGCAGTTTTTCCCTACTAGCGGTGAACACCGGGGAGCTGTTTTTT. Amino acids: CASSFSLLAVNTGELFF.

The chain is built from TRBV2 and TRBJ2-2, with TRBD2 matching over 14 bases. V dropped 0 bases and J dropped 7; count of bases not matched to a gene: 10. CDR1 and CDR2 (germline): SNHLY, FYNNEI. This CDR3 spans 19 amino acids. CDR3 region: CASSEAPRLAGGPVGELFF. CDR3 in DNA: TGTGCCAGCAGTGAAGCGCCAAGACTAGCGGGAGGGCCGGTCGGGGAGCTGTTTTTT.

The chain carries TRBV6-5 and TRBJ2-1; the D gene is possibly TRBD2 (6 bases). Trimming stripped 4 bases from V and 2 bases from J, with 9 bases between. Germline V gene lookup returns CDR1 MNHEY and CDR2 SVGAGI. CDR3 length equals 14 residues. The CDR3 reads CASSSGSAYNEQFF. As DNA, the CDR3 is TGTGCCAGCAGTTCCGGGAGCGCCTACAATGAGCAGTTCTTC.

With regard to this clone: A read error may account for a junction end that differs from germline. CDR3: CSSSPQGVEQYF. CDR3 coding DNA: TGTTCCAGCAGCCCACAGGGGGTCGAGCAGTACTTC. V and J are TRBV7-9 and TRBJ2-7, with 8 bases that match TRBD1. The germline V gene has CDR1 SEHNR and CDR2 FQNEAQ (reference sequence). The CDR3 is made up of 12 amino acids.

The chain links TRBV9 to TRBJ2-2; TRBD2 matches at 10 bases. The CDR3 consists of 15 residues. J gave up 1 base and V 4 bases, and 1 base lay outside the gene matches. Germline lookup yields CDR1 SGDLS and CDR2 YYNGEE. CDR3 sequence: CASSRTSGNTGELFF. Here the CDR3 DNA reads TGTGCCAGCAGCCGGACTAGCGGGAACACCGGGGAGCTGTTTTTT.

The rearrangement links TRBV7-9 to TRBJ2-1, with D possibly matching TRBD2 (5 bases). Trimming pared 7 bases from V and 5 bases from J, leaving 6 bases between. Germline V gene sequence: CDR1 SEHNR, CDR2 FQNEAQ (reference sequence). The CDR3 consists of 11 residues. In DNA, the CDR3 is TGTGCCAGCAAGGGAGACAATGAGCAGTTCTTC. Amino acids: CASKGDNEQFF. Complete variable domain (other parts from reference TRBV7-9 and TRBJ2-1): DTGVSQNPRHKITKRGQNVTFRCDPISEHNRLYWYRQTLGQGPEFLTYFQNEAQLEKSRLLSDRFSAERPKGSFSTLEIQRTEQGDSAMYLCASKGDNEQFFGPGTRLTVL.